A single T cell receptor (beta chain) is shown here with its context. Per the germline V gene, CDR1 is MDHEN and CDR2 is SYDVKM. V was clipped by 7 bases and J by 3 bases, with 12 bases between them. The CDR3 extends over 14 amino acids. The protocol was immunoSEQ multiplex PCR, while the TCRdb copy is restricted to in-frame clones and leaves out a portion. The sample has tens of thousands of clones, 87% seen once; the top ten hold about 14%. This record comes from a study of OX40 agonist ivuxolimab in advanced cancers. Background on the study: At doses from 0.01 to 10 mg/kg, patients were given intravenous ivuxolimab every 2 weeks.

The sequences come from CD4+ or CD8+ T cells sorted from blood, collected in a trial of the OX40 agonist ivuxolimab. The chain employs TRBV28 and TRBJ1-4, with D perhaps TRBD1 (6 bases). The TCR comes from an adult with an advanced solid tumor such as melanoma, head and neck, liver or kidney cancer. The chain's CDR3 is CASTLGGPNEKLFF. The CDR3 DNA reads as TGTGCCAGCACCCTCGGGGGGCCTAATGAAAAACTGTTTTTT.